The clone carrying this T cell receptor beta chain turned up a few times. The data belong to a study of blood T cells in healthy people across ages. Alongside a J-beta primer mix, a sample-barcoded 5' primer served in a second PCR lasting about 7 to 12 cycles. TCRdb re-called the 5' RACE reads through MiXCR, storing one row per CDR3 protein. The sample lists 1.4 million or so distinct CDR3 sequences; 42% were seen once. This CDR3 spans 13 amino acids. Germline CDR1 reads DFQATT; CDR2 reads SNEGSKA (reference sequence). V dropped 0 bases and J dropped 12 bases, with 15 bases sitting between them. The source of this sequence is a woman aged 18-29 years in good health. Sequencing was performed on blood. The chain recombines TRBV20-1 with TRBJ2-1; D is ambiguous. The chain's CDR3 is CSARDPIVVWQFF. For the CDR3, the DNA is TGCAGTGCTAGAGACCCAATAGTAGTGTGGCAGTTCTTC.